One and the same sample provided the 2 T cell receptor beta chains below, sequenced in a study of T cell responses to AZD1222 COVID-19 vaccine. Here immunoSEQ multiplex PCR was the method, and the copy in TCRdb shows in-frame clones only, minus some. The repertoire holds about 110,000 clones, with roughly nine tenths as singletons. Here the sequenced sample was peripheral blood, taken 28 days after the second AZD1222 dose. The receptor source for this set is an adult who received the AZD1222 COVID-19 vaccine.

This clone has a single count. The chain joins TRBV2 to TRBJ2-5; no clear D gene. The CDR3 is made up of 12 amino acids. V lost 6 bases and J lost 0, with 5 bases in between. The germline V gene encodes CDR1 SNHLY and CDR2 FYNNEI. This CDR3 is CASRGNQETQYF. The DNA of the CDR3 is TGTGCCAGCAGAGGGAACCAAGAGACCCAGTACTTC.

The CDR3 DNA reads TGCGCCAGCAGCCAAGATTCGGGCCGGAACACCATATATTTT. Translated: CASSQDSGRNTIYF. V and J are TRBV4-1 and TRBJ1-3; D unclear. V lost 0 bases and J 7 bases, leaving 10 bases between the germline ends. The CDR3 is 14 amino acids. Germline V gene sequence: CDR1 MGHRA, CDR2 YSYEKL.